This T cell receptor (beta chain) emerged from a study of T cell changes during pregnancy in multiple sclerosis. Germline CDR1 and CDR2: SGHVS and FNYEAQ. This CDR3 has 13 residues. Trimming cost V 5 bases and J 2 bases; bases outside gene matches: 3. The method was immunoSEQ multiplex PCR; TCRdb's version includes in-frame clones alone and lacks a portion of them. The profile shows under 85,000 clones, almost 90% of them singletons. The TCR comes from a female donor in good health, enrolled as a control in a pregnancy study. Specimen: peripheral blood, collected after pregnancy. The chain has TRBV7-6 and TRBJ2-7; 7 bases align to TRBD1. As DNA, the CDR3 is TGTGCCAGCAGCCTGACAGGGCCCTACGAGCAGTACTTC. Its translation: CASSLTGPYEQYF. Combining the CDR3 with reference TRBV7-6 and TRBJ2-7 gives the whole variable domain GAGVSQSPRYKVTKRGQDVALRCDPISGHVSLYWYRQALGQGPEFLTYFNYEAQQDKSGLPNDRFSAERPEGSISTLTIQRTEQRDSAMYRCASSLTGPYEQYFGPGTRLTVT.